The clone carrying this TCR beta chain was counted a few times. The sample originates from a study of T-cell reconstitution after alpha-beta-depleted transplantation in children. Using unique molecular identifiers, the investigators prepared the TCRbeta library. Each CDR3 protein gets one entry after TCRdb re-called the PCR reads with MiXCR. The sample holds fewer than 750,000 distinct CDR3 sequences; about 21% are singletons and the top ten take roughly 14%. Germline V gene sequence: CDR1 DFQATT, CDR2 SNEGSKA (reference sequence). This CDR3 has 12 residues. The V end lost 3 bases, the J end lost 5 bases, and 10 bases lay between the germline ends.

The chain is built from TRBV20-1 and TRBJ2-5, with D unclear. Sequencing used PBMCs, mostly from graft donor cells, obtained 360 days after TCRalphabeta/CD19-depleted stem cell transplant. This sequence was found in a boy younger than two who had a stem cell transplant for acute myeloid leukemia, so the T cells may come from the graft donor. Here the CDR3 reads CSARGQKETQYF. Written as DNA, the CDR3 is TGCAGTGCTAGGGGTCAGAAGGAGACCCAGTACTTC.